The clone carrying this T cell receptor beta chain was seen many times. Its matching antigen is unknown. The sample is drawn from a study of blood T cells in healthy people across ages. Study-level results: Strongly correlated with naive T cell percentage was TCR beta diversity.

A sample-barcoded 5' primer and a J-beta primer mix were used in a second PCR of roughly 7 to 11 cycles. TCRdb called the 5' RACE reads again in MiXCR, with one record for every CDR3 protein. The sample holds about 650,000 distinct CDR3 sequences, over 40% seen once. Per the germline V gene, CDR1 is DFQATT and CDR2 is SNEGSKA (reference sequence). The CDR3 is made up of 15 amino acids. After removal of 5 bases from V and 9 bases from J, the junction contained 11 bases not matched to a gene. V usage is TRBV20-1 and J usage is TRBJ2-1; TRBD2 agrees at 12 bases. The specimen was blood. The source of this sequence is a woman older than 75 in good health. This chain's CDR3 is CSAPLGLAGISEQFF. The CDR3 coding sequence is TGCAGTGCTCCCCTCGGACTAGCGGGAATCTCTGAGCAGTTCTTC.